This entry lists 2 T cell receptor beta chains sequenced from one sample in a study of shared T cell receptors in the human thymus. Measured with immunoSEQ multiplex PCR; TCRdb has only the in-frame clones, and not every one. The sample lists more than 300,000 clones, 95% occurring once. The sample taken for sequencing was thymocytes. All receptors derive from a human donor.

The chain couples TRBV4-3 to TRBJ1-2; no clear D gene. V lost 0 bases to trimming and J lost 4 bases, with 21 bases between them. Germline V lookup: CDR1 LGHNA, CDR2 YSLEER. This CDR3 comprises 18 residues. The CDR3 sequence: CASSQDRFRQVYLYGYTF. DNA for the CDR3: TGCGCCAGCAGCCAAGATCGTTTTCGGCAGGTTTACCTCTATGGCTACACCTTC.

The CDR3 sequence is CASSLVFLRLAGSYEQFF. DNA of the CDR3: TGTGCCAGCAGCTTAGTTTTTTTAAGGCTAGCGGGATCGTATGAGCAGTTCTTC. The chain recombines TRBV7-9 with TRBJ2-1; 9 bases align to TRBD2. The V gene end was trimmed by 1 base and the J gene end by 8 bases; junction bases not matched to a gene: 15. Germline CDR1 and CDR2: SEHNR and FQNEAQ (reference sequence). This CDR3 is 18 amino acids long.